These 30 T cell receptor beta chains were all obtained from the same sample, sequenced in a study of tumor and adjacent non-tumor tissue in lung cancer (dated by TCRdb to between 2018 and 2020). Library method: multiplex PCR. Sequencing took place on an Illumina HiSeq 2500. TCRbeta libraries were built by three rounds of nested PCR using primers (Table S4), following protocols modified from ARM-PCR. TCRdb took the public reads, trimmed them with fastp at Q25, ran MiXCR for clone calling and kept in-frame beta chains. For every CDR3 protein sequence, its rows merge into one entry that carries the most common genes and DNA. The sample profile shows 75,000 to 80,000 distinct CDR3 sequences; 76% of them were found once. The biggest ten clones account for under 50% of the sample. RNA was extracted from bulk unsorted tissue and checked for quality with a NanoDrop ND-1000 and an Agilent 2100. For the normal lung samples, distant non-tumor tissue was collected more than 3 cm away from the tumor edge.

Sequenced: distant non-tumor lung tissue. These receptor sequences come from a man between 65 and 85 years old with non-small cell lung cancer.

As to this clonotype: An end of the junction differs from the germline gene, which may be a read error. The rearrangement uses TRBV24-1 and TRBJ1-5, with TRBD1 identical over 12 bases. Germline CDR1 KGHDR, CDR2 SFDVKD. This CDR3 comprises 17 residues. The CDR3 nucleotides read TGTGCCACCAGTGAATCGGGACAGGGGGCTGGCAATCAGCTCCAGCATTTT. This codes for CATSESGQGAGNQLQHF.

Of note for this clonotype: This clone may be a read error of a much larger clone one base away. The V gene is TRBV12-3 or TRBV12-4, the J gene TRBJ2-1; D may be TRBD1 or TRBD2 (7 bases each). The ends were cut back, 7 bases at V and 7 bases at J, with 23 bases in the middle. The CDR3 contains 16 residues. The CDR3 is CASNWGGWGRGNEQFF. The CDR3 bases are TGTGCCAGCAATTGGGGGGGTTGGGGCAGGGGGAATGAGCAGTTCTTC.

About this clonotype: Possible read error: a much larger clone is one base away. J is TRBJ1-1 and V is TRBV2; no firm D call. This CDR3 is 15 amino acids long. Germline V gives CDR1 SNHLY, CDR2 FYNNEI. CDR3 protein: CANSASYSGSTEAFF. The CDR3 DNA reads TGTGCCAACAGTGCTTCATACAGCGGTTCGACTGAAGCTTTCTTT.

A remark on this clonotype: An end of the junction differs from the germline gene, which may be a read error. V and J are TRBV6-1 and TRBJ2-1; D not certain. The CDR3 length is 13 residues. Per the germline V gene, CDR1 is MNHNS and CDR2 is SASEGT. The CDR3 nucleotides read TGTTCCAGCAATGTCTGGCGAAAGAATGAGCAGTTATTC. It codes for CSSNVWRKNEQLF.

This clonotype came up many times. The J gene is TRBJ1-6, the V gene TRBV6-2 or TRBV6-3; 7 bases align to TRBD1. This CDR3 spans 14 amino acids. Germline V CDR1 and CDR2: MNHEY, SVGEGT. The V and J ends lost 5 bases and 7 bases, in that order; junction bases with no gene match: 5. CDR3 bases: TGTGCCAGCAGTCCCGGGACAGAAAATTCACCCCTCCACTTT. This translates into CASSPGTENSPLHF.

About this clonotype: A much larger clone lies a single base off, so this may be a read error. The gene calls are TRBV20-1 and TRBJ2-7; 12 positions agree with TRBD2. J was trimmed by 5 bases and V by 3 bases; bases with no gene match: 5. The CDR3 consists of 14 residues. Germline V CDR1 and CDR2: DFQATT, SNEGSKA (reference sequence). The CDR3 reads CSASLAGGSHEQYF. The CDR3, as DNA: TGCAGTGCTAGTCTAGCGGGAGGGTCTCACGAGCAGTACTTC.

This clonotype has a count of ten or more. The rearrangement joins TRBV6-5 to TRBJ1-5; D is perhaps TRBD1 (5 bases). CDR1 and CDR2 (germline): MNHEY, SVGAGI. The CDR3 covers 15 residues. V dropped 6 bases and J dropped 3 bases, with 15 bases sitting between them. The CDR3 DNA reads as TGTGCCAGCAGGGGGGGAGGGACGGACAATCAGCCCCAGCATTTT. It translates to CASRGGGTDNQPQHF.

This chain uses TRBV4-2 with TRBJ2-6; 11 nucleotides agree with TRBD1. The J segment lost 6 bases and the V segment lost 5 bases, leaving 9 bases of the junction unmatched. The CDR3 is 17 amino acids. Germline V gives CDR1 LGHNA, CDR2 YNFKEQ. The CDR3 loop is CASSGGTGGSAANVLTF. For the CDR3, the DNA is TGTGCCAGCAGCGGCGGGACAGGGGGGTCCGCGGCCAACGTCCTGACTTTC.

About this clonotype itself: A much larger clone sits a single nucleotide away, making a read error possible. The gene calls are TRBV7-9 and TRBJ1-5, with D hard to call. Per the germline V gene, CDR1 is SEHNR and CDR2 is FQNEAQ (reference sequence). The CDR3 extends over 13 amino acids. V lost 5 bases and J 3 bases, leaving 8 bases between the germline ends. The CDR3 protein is CASSQDNNQPQHF. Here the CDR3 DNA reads TGTGCCAGCAGCCAGGATAACAATCAGCCCCAGCATTTT.

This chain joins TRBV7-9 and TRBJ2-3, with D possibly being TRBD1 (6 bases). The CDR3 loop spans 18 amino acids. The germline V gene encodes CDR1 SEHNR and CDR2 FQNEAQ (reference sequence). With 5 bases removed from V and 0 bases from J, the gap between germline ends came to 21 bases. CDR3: CASSPQDSLRTSTDTQYF. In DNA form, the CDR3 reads TGTGCCAGCAGCCCCCAGGACAGTCTCCGAACCAGCACAGATACGCAGTATTTT.

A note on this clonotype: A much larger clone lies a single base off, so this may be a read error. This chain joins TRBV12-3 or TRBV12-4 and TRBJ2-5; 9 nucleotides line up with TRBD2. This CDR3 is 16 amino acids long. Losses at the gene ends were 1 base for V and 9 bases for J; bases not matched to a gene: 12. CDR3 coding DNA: TGTGCCAGCAGTTTAGTCAGCGGGGGGCTCCTGATCGCCCAGTACTTC. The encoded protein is CASSLVSGGLLIAQYF.

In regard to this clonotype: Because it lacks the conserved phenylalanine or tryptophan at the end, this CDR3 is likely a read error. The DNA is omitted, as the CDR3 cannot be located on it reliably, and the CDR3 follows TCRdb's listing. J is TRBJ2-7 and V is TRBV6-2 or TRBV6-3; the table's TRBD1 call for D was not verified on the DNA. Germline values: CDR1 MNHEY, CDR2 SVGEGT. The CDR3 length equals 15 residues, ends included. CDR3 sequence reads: CAISTKTGGSYEQNL.

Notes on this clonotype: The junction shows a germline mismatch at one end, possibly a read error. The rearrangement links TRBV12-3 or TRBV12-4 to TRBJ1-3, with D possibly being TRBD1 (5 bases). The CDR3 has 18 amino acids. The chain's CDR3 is CTSSRPGAGIGSGNTIYF. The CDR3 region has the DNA TGTACCAGCAGTCGTCCCGGTGCAGGGATCGGCTCTGGAAACACCATATATTTT.

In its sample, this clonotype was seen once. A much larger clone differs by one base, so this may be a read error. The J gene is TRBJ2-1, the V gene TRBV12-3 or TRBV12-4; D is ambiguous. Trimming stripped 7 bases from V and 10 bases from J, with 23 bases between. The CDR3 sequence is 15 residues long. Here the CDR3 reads CASTPGPEAVKEQFF. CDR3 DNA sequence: TGTGCCAGCACTCCCGGCCCCGAGGCCGTTAAAGAGCAGTTCTTC.

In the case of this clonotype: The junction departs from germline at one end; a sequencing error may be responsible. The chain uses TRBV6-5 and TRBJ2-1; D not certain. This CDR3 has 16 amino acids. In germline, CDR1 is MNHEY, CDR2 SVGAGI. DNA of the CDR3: TGTGCCAGCAGTTCTCCCGGGCCACACTCCTTCAATGAGCAGTTCTTC. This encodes CASSSPGPHSFNEQFF.

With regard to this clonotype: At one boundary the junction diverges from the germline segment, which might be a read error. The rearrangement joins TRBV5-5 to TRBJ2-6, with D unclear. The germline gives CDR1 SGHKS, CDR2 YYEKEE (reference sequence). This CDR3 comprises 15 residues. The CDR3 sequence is CDSSLDPSGVNVLTF. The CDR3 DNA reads TGTGACAGCAGCTTAGATCCCTCTGGGGTCAACGTCCTGACTTTC.

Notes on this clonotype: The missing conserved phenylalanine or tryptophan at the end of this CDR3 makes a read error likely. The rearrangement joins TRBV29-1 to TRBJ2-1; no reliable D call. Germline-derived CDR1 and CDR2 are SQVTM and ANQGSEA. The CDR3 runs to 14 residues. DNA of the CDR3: TGTAACGTTGAAGATTTTGGGGTGTACAATGAGCAGTTCCTC. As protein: CNVEDFGVYNEQFL.

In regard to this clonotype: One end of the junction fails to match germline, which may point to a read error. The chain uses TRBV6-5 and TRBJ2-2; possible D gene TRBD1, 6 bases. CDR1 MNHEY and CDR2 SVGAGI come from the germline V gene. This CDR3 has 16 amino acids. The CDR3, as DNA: TGTGCAAGCAGTTACCTTGACAGGAGGAACATCGGGGAGCTGTTTTTT. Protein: CASSYLDRRNIGELFF.

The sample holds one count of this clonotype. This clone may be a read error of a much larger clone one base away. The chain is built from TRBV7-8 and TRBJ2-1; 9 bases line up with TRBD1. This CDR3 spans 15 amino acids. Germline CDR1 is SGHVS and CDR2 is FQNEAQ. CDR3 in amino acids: CARSFGTGFYNEQFF. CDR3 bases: TGTGCCAGAAGCTTTGGGACAGGGTTCTACAATGAGCAGTTCTTC.

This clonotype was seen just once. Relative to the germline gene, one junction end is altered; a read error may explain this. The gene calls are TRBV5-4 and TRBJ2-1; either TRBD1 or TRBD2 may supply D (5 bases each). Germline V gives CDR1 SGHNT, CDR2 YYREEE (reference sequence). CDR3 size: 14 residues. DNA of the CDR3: TGTGCCAGCAGCTTCCTTCGGGGCGAAGGAGCACAGTTATTC. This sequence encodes CASSFLRGEGAQLF.

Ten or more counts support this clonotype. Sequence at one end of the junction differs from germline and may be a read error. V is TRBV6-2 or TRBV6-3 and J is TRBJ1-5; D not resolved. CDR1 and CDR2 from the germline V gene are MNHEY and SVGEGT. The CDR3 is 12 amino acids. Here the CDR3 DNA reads TGTGACAGCAGTTATCAGCCCCAGCCACAGCATTTT. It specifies CDSSYQPQPQHF.

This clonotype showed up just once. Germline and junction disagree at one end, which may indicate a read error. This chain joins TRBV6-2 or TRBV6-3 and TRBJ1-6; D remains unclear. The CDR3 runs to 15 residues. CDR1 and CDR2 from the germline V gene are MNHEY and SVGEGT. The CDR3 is CASSPVGKENSPLHF. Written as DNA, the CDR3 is TGTGCCAGCAGCCCGGTGGGTAAAGAGAATTCGCCCCTCCACTTT.

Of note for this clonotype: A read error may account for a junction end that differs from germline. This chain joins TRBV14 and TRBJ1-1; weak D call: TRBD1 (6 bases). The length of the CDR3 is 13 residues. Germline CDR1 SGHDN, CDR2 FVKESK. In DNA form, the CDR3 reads TGTGCCAGCAGCCAACTGGGGGGCACTGAAGTTTTCTTT. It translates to CASSQLGGTEVFF. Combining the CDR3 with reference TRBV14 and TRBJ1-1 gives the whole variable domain EAGVTQFPSHSVIEKGQTVTLRCDPISGHDNLYWYRRVMGKEIKFLLHFVKESKQDESGMPNNRFLAERTGGTYSTLKVQPAELEDSGVYFCASSQLGGTEVFFGQGTRLTVV.

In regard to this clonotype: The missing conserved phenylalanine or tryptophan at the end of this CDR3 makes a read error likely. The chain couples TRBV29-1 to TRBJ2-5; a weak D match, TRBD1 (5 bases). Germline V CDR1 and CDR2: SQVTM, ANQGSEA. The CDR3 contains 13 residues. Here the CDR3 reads CNVADRFKETQYI. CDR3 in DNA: TGCAACGTGGCCGACAGATTCAAAGAGACCCAGTACATC.

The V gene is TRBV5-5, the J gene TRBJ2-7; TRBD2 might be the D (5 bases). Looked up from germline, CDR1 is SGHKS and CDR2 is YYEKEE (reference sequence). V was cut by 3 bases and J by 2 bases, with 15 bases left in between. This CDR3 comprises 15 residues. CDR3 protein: CASSWTGTIAYEQYF. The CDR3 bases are TGTGCCAGCAGCTGGACTGGAACAATTGCCTACGAGCAGTACTTC.

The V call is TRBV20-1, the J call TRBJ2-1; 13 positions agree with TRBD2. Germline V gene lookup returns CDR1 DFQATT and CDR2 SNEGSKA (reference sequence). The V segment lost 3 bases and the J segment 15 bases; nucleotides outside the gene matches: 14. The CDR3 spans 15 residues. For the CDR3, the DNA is TGCAGTGCTAGCACTGTCGGACTAGCGGGAGAAGCCCCGTTCTTC. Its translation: CSASTVGLAGEAPFF.

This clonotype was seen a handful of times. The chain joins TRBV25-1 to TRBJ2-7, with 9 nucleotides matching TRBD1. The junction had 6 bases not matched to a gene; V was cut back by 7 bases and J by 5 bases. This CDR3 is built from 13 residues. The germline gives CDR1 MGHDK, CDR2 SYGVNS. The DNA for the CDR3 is TGTGCCAGCACCCAAACAGGGGGCCACGAGCAGTACTTC. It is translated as CASTQTGGHEQYF.

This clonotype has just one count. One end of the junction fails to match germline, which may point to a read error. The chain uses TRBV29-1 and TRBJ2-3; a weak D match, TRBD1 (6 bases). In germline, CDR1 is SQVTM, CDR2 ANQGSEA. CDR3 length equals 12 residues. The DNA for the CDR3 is TGCAGCATGGGGGCGGCCACAGATACGCAGTTTTTT. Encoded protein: CSMGAATDTQFF.

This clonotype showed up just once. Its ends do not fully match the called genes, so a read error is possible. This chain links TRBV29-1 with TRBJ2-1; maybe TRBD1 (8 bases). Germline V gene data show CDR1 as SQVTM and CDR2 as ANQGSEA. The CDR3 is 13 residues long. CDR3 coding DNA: TGCAGCGGCGACAGGGGACTAAACAATGAGCGGTTCTTC. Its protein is CSGDRGLNNERFF.

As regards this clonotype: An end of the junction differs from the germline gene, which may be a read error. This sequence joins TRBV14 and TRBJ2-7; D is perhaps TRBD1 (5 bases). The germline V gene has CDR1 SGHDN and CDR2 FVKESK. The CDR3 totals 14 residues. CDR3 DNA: TGTGACAGCATCCAACAGACTCAGGGTCTCGATCAGTACTTC. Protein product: CDSIQQTQGLDQYF.